The 17 T cell receptor beta chains in this list originate from one sample, sequenced in a study of cytomegalovirus exposure and HLA in healthy donors. Amplification used 60 Vbeta primers and 13 Jbeta primers. The protocol was immunoSEQ multiplex PCR, while the TCRdb copy is restricted to in-frame clones and leaves out a portion. The table lists roughly 110,000 clones. Sequenced: PBMCs. The source of these receptors is a man aged 30 to 39 in good health and CMV-seronegative.

The J gene is TRBJ1-5, the V gene TRBV7-2, with D uncertain. V was trimmed by 4 bases and J by 6 bases, leaving 10 bases between them. This CDR3 region has 13 residues. In germline, CDR1 is SGHTA, CDR2 FQGNSA. The CDR3 reads CASSSFSGQPQHF. CDR3 DNA: TGTGCCAGCAGCTCTTTCTCGGGTCAGCCCCAGCATTTT.

The V call is TRBV5-5, the J call TRBJ1-3; D is perhaps TRBD1 (5 bases). Germline-derived CDR1 and CDR2 are SGHKS and YYEKEE (reference sequence). V was clipped by 5 bases and J by 0 bases, with 15 bases between them. The CDR3 runs to 16 residues. The CDR3: CASSFADTSSGNTIYF. Written as DNA, the CDR3 is TGTGCCAGCAGTTTCGCGGACACCAGCTCTGGAAACACCATATATTTT.

The rearrangement links TRBV4-3 to TRBJ1-2; 7 positions match TRBD1. V lost 1 base, J lost 6 bases, and 8 bases stayed unmatched. CDR3 length equals 15 residues. CDR1 and CDR2 from the germline V gene are LGHNA and YSLEER. This CDR3 is CASSQVPTGQDGYTF. CDR3 nucleotide sequence: TGCGCCAGCAGCCAAGTCCCGACAGGGCAAGATGGCTACACCTTC.

The chain uses TRBV6-6 and TRBJ2-2; D gene ambiguous. CDR3 length: 11 amino acids. V shed 8 bases and J shed 6 bases, with 7 bases lying between them. Germline lookup yields CDR1 MNHNY and CDR2 SVGAGI (reference sequence). CDR3 loop: CASSVAGELFF. CDR3 nucleotide sequence: TGTGCCAGCTCGGTGGCCGGGGAGCTGTTTTTT.

The chain has TRBV7-2 and TRBJ2-1, with no clear D. Looked up from germline, CDR1 is SGHTA and CDR2 is FQGNSA. The V end lost 1 base, the J end lost 10 bases, and 8 bases lay between the germline ends. The CDR3 contains 12 residues. As DNA, the CDR3 is TGTGCCAGCAGCTTAGGGCCCTCCGAGCAGTTCTTC. It encodes CASSLGPSEQFF.

The CDR3 DNA sequence: TGTGCCAGCAGCGAGGGACTAGCGGGGGGCCTCGGGATGCAAGAGACCCAGTACTTC. Protein sequence: CASSEGLAGGLGMQETQYF. The V gene is TRBV9, the J gene TRBJ2-5; 15 bases match TRBD2. CDR1 is SGDLS, CDR2 YYNGEE, per germline. Germline trimming cut 3 bases from V and 2 bases from J; bases unmatched to any gene: 11. The CDR3 is 19 amino acids.

This sequence joins TRBV5-1 and TRBJ2-2, with D unclear. In germline, CDR1 is SGHRS, CDR2 YFSETQ. The CDR3 runs to 14 residues. The V gene lost 4 bases and the J gene lost 1 base, with 8 bases spanning the gap. The DNA of the CDR3 is TGCGCCAGCAGCCCGGGTAGGAACACCGGGGAGCTGTTTTTT. Translating gives CASSPGRNTGELFF.

J is TRBJ2-7 and V is TRBV7-9; TRBD2 matches 8 bases. The germline CDR1 and CDR2 sequences are SEHNR and FQNEAQ (reference sequence). With V trimmed by 0 bases and J by 2 bases, 9 bases remained unmatched. The CDR3 has 17 residues. The CDR3 region has the DNA TGTGCCAGCAGCTTAGCTACGGGGGGGGGCCCGACCTACGAGCAGTACTTC. It encodes CASSLATGGGPTYEQYF.

The J gene is TRBJ2-7, the V gene TRBV5-1, with D possibly matching TRBD1 (5 bases). The CDR3 is 13 amino acids. The germline V gene encodes CDR1 SGHRS and CDR2 YFSETQ. The V and J ends lost 7 bases and 5 bases respectively, with 16 bases between them. The CDR3 coding sequence is TGCGCCAGCGCCCAGGGTGTTTATGACGAGCAGTACTTC. Its protein product is CASAQGVYDEQYF.

This chain links TRBV5-4 with TRBJ2-3; D is possibly TRBD2 (7 bases). The ends were cut back, 1 base at V and 1 base at J, with 19 bases in the middle. CDR1 and CDR2 from the germline V gene are SGHNT and YYREEE (reference sequence). CDR3 size: 18 residues. CDR3 residues: CASSLSGRGTQGTDTQYF. The CDR3 bases are TGTGCCAGCAGCTTGAGCGGGCGGGGGACACAAGGCACAGATACGCAGTATTTT.

The rearrangement joins TRBV18 to TRBJ2-3; a weak D match, TRBD1 (5 bases). The germline V gene encodes CDR1 KGHSH and CDR2 LQKENI. The CDR3 is 15 residues long. Trimming took 4 bases from V and 4 from J, leaving 15 bases between them. CDR3 sequence reads: CASSLVGVGSDTQYF. DNA of the CDR3: TGTGCCAGCTCACTAGTAGGGGTCGGGTCAGATACGCAGTATTTT.

This sequence joins TRBV19 and TRBJ1-1; TRBD1 matches 7 bases. After removal of 5 bases from V and 7 bases from J, the junction contained 13 bases not matched to a gene. In germline, CDR1 is LNHDA, CDR2 SQIVND (reference sequence). This CDR3 region has 15 residues. This CDR3 reads CASSPRDSMAGEAFF. The CDR3 nucleotides read TGTGCCAGTAGTCCCAGGGACAGCATGGCTGGTGAAGCTTTCTTT.

V and J are TRBV21-1 and TRBJ1-5; TRBD1, the D gene given by the table, was not confirmed from the DNA. TRBV21-1 is classified as a pseudogene. The CDR3 has 16 residues. The CDR3 DNA sequence: TGTGCCAGCAGCAGCTACAGGGGAAGAAGCAATCAGCCCCAGCATTTT. It translates to CASSSYRGRSNQPQHF.

The chain carries TRBV5-5 and TRBJ2-1; a weak D match, TRBD2 (6 bases). The CDR3 is 16 amino acids. V was cut by 4 bases and J by 4 bases, with 18 bases left in between. CDR1 is SGHKS and CDR2 is YYEKEE in the germline V gene (reference sequence). The CDR3 spells CASSLASLARYNEQFF. In DNA form, the CDR3 reads TGTGCCAGCAGCCTGGCCTCGCTAGCGCGTTACAATGAGCAGTTCTTC.

The chain uses TRBV18 and TRBJ2-7, with 9 bases matching TRBD1. The CDR3 is 15 residues long. Trimming took 6 bases from V and 3 from J; bases not matched to a gene: 9. Germline assignment: CDR1 KGHSH and CDR2 LQKENI. The CDR3 DNA reads as TGTGCCAGCTCCCCCGGGACAGGGAGTCTCTACGAGCAGTACTTC. Translated, it gives CASSPGTGSLYEQYF.

This chain joins TRBV10-3 and TRBJ1-6; 7 nucleotides match TRBD1. Germline V CDR1 and CDR2: ENHRY, SYGVKD. The V gene end was trimmed by 6 bases and the J gene end by 11 bases; junction bases not matched to a gene: 10. This CDR3 has 14 amino acids. In DNA form, the CDR3 reads TGTGCCATCAGCGAGCGAGGGGGCGCAGCACCCCTCCACTTT. Protein: CAISERGGAAPLHF.

This rearrangement joins TRBV28 to TRBJ2-7, with TRBD2 matching over 11 bases. This CDR3 region has 15 residues. Losses at the gene ends were 6 bases for V and 3 bases for J; bases not matched to a gene: 7. CDR1 and CDR2 (germline): MDHEN, SYDVKM. The CDR3 DNA is TGTGCCAGCAGCCCTATTAGCGGGGGGGGCTACGAGCAGTACTTC. Its translation is CASSPISGGGYEQYF.